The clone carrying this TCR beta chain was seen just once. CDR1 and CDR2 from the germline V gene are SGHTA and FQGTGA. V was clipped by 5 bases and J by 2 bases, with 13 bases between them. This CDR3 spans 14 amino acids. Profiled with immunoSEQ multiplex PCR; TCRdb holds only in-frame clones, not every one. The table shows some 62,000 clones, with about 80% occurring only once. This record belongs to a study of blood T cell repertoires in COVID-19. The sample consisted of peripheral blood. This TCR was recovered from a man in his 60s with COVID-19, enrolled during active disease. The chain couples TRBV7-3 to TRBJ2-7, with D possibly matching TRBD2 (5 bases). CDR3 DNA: TGTGCCAGCAGCCCCGGGCGGGTCCCCTACGAGCAGTACTTC. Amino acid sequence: CASSPGRVPYEQYF.